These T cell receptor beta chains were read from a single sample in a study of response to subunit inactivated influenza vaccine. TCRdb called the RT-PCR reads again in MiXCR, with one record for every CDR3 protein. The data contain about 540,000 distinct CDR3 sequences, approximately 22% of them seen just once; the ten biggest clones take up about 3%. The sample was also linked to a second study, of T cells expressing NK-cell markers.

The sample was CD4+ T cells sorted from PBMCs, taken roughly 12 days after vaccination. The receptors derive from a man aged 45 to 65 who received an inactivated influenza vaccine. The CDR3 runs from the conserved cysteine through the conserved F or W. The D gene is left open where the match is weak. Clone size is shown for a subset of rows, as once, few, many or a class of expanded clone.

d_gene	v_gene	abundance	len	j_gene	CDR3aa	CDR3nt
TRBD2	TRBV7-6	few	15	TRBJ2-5	CASSFGLAAPETQYF	TGTGCCAGCAGCTTTGGTCTAGCGGCACCAGAGACCCAGTACTTC
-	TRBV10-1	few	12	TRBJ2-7	CASSETTYEQYF	TGCGCCAGCAGTGAGACGACCTACGAGCAGTACTTC
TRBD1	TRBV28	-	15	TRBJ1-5	CASIPSTGSNQPQHF	TGTGCCAGCATTCCCTCGACAGGGAGCAATCAGCCCCAGCATTTT
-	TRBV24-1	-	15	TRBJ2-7	CATSDSPAAPYEQYF	TGTGCCACCAGTGATTCACCAGCGGCCCCCTACGAGCAGTACTTC
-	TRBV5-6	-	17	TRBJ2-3	CASSGSLRRRSTDTQYF	TGTGCCAGCAGCGGAAGCCTAAGGCGGCGAAGCACAGATACGCAGTATTTT
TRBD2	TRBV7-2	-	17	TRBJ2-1	CASSPYSSGGNYNEQFF	TGTGCCAGCAGCCCATATTCTAGCGGGGGGAATTACAATGAGCAGTTCTTC
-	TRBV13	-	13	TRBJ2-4	CASRRVSKSIQYF	TGTGCCAGCCGAAGGGTTTCCAAAAGCATTCAGTACTTC
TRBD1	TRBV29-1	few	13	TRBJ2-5	CSVGDSPKMTQYF	TGCAGCGTGGGGGACAGCCCCAAGATGACCCAGTACTTC
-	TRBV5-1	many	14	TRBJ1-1	CASSTATANTEAFF	TGCGCCAGCAGTACCGCGACTGCCAACACTGAAGCTTTCTTT
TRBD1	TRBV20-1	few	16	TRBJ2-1	CSARGLTGVPYNEQFF	TGCAGTGCTAGAGGCCTGACAGGGGTTCCCTACAATGAGCAGTTCTTC
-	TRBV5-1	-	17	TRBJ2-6	CASSLEAASSGANVLTF	TGCGCCAGCAGCTTGGAGGCGGCGTCCTCTGGGGCCAACGTCCTGACTTTC
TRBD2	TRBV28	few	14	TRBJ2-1	CASRSGSYTNEQFF	TGTGCCAGCAGGAGCGGGAGTTATACCAATGAGCAGTTCTTC
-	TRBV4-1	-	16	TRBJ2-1	CASSQGGYSSYNEQFF	TGCGCCAGCAGCCAAGGAGGGTACAGCTCCTACAATGAGCAGTTCTTC
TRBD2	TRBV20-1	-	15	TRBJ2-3	CSASRLAGNTDTQYF	TGCAGTGCCTCCCGACTAGCGGGAAACACAGATACGCAGTATTTT
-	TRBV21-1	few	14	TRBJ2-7	CASSVRTGLYEQYF	TGTGCCAGCAGCGTACGGACAGGGCTTTACGAGCAGTACTTC
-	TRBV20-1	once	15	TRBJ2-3	CSARIGFQGGNTQYF	TGCAGTGCTAGGATCGGATTCCAAGGGGGGAATACGCAGTATTTT
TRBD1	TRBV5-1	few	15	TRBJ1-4	CASSKEGAQNEKLFF	TGCGCCAGCAGCAAGGAGGGGGCCCAAAATGAAAAACTGTTTTTT
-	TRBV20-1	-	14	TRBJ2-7	CSARVLQALYEQYF	TGCAGTGCTAGAGTGTTACAGGCGCTCTACGAGCAGTACTTC